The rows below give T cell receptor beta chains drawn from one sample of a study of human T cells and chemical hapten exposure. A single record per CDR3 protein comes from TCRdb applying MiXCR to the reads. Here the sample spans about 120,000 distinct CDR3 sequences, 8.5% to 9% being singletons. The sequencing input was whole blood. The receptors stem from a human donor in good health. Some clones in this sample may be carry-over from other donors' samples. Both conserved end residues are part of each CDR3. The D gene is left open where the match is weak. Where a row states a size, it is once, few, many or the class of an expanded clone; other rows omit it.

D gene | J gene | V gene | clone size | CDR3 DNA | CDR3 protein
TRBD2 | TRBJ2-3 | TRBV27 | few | TGTGCCAGCCGCTTAAGTGCACTAGCGTACAGCACAGATACGCAGTATTTT | CASRLSALAYSTDTQYF
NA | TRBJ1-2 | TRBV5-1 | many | TGCGCCAGCAGCTTGGTAGCGGGGGCGAACTATGGCTACACCTTC | CASSLVAGANYGYTF
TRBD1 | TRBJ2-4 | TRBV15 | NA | TGTGCCACCAGCAGAGATAGGCAGGGGGCGAACATTCAGTACTTC | CATSRDRQGANIQYF
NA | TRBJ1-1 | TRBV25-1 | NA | TGTGCCAGCAGCCCCTGGGGTAATGAGGACACTGAAGCTTTCTTT | CASSPWGNEDTEAFF
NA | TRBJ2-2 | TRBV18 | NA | TGTGCCAGCTCACCACCTTCACAGGGTGGGTCCGGGGAGCTGTTTTTT | CASSPPSQGGSGELFF
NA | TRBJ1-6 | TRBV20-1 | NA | TGCAGTGCCGACCGACTCAGGGGCGGTGGTGGAGCACCCCTCCACTTT | CSADRLRGGGGAPLHF
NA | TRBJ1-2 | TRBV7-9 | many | TGTGCCAGCAGCTTAGGACAGGTGATCTATGGCTACACCTTC | CASSLGQVIYGYTF
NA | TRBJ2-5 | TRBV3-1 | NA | TGTGCCAGCAGCCAAGATAGAAGGGGCCCTCAAGAGACCCAGTACTTC | CASSQDRRGPQETQYF
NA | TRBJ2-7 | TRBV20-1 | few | TGCAGTGCTAGAGATATAAGCAGCTCCTACGAGCAGTACTTC | CSARDISSSYEQYF
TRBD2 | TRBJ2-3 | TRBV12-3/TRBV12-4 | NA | TGTGCCAGCAGTAGGCTAGCGGGGGGCCCTAAACGCACAGATACGCAGTATTTT | CASSRLAGGPKRTDTQYF
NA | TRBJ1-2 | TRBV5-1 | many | TGCGCCAGCAGCCCCGGACAGATCTATGGCTACACCTTC | CASSPGQIYGYTF
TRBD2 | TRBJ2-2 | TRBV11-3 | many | TGTGCCAGCAGCTCTCGACTAGCGGGAGTCGGGGAGCTGTTTTTT | CASSSRLAGVGELFF
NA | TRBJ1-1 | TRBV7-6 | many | TGTGCCAGCAGCTTAGTGGGGGGAAACACTGAAGCTTTCTTT | CASSLVGGNTEAFF
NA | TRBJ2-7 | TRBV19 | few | TGTGCCAGTAGTAAGGCCGTAAAGGAGGTTGGATGGGCCTACGAGCAGTACTTC | CASSKAVKEVGWAYEQYF
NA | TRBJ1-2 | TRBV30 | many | TGTGCCTGGATTGTCCACGGGGATAACTATGGCTACACCTTC | CAWIVHGDNYGYTF
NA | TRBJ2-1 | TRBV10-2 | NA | TGCGCCAGCAGTGAGTCCCCAAACAATGAGCAGTTCTTC | CASSESPNNEQFF
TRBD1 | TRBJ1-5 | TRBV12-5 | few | TGTGCTAGTGGCAACCGGGACAGAGTAAATCAGCCCCAGCATTTT | CASGNRDRVNQPQHF
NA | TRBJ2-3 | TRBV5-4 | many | TGTGCCAGCAGCTTGGTAGGGGAGACAGATACGCAGTATTTT | CASSLVGETDTQYF
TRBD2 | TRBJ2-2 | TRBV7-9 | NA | TGTGCCAGCAGCGAAGGAGAACCGGGACTAACCACCGGGGAGCTGTTTTTT | CASSEGEPGLTTGELFF
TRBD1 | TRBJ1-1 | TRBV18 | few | TGTGCCAGCTCACCGAACTTCCCAGGGGGCACTGAAGCTTTCTTT | CASSPNFPGGTEAFF
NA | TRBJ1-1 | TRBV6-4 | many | TGTGCCAGCAGTGACACACATAAGCTCACTGAAGCTTTCTTT | CASSDTHKLTEAFF
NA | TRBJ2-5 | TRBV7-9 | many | TGTGCCAGCAGCTACCAAGAGACCCAGTACTTC | CASSYQETQYF
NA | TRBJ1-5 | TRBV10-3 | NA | TGTGCCATCAGTGAAGGGTCTAATCAGCCCCAGCATTTT | CAISEGSNQPQHF
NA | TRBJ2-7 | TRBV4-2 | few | TGTGCCAGCAGCCAATATGACAGGAACGAGCAGTACTTC | CASSQYDRNEQYF
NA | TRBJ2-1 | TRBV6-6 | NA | TGTGCCAGCAGTTACTCGAGGGAACAGAACAATGAGCAGTTCTTC | CASSYSREQNNEQFF
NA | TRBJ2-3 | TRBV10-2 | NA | TGCGCCAGCAGGGAGTCTTTGGCAGCAGATACGCAGTATTTT | CASRESLAADTQYF
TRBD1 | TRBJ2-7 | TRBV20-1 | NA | TGCAGTGCTTGGGGACAGGAGGAATCCTACGAGCAGTACTTC | CSAWGQEESYEQYF
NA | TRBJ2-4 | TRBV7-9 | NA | TGTGCCAGCAGCTCCCCAGACAGGTTCGGTCCCAAAAACATTCAGTACTTC | CASSSPDRFGPKNIQYF
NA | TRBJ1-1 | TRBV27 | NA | TGTGCCAGCAGTTTATCGGGGAGGGGTAACACTGAAGCTTTCTTT | CASSLSGRGNTEAFF
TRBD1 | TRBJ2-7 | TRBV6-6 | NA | TGTGCCAGCAGTTACGGGGGCCCAGGACAGGGGCACTACGAGCAGTACTTC | CASSYGGPGQGHYEQYF
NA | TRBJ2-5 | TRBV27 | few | TGTGCCAGCAGTCCTAGGATGGGCAAAGAGACCCAGTACTTC | CASSPRMGKETQYF
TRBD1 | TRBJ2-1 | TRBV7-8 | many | TGTGCCAGCAGCTTAGGACAGGGGGGTAAATACAATGAGCAGTTCTTC | CASSLGQGGKYNEQFF
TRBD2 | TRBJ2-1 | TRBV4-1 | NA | TGCGCCAGCAGCCATGAGAGCGGGACTAGCGGGAGTAATGAGCAGTTCTTC | CASSHESGTSGSNEQFF
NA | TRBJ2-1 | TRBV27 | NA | TGTGCCAGCAGTTTAAGGAAGGCGGATGAGCAGTTCTTC | CASSLRKADEQFF
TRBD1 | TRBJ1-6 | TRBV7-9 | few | TGTGCCAGCAGCTTACCCGGGACAGCGGATTCACCCCTCCACTTT | CASSLPGTADSPLHF
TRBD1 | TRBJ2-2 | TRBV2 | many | TGTGCCAGCAGTGATCACCCAGACAGGGCTAACACCGGGGAGCTGTTTTTT | CASSDHPDRANTGELFF
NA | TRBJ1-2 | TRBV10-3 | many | TGTGCCATCAGTGACTCGACGGACAGACCTAACTATGGCTACACCTTC | CAISDSTDRPNYGYTF
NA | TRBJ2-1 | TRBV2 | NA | TGTGCCAGCCCAGCAGGGAGGCCGAAGGGTTACAATGAGCAGTTCTTC | CASPAGRPKGYNEQFF
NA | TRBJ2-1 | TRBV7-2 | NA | TGTGCCAGCAGCTTAGGTTTGGGCACCTACAATGAGCAGTTCTTC | CASSLGLGTYNEQFF
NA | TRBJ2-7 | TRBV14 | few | TGTGCCAGCAGCCAAGGGGCAGGGCGCTACGAGCAGTACTTC | CASSQGAGRYEQYF
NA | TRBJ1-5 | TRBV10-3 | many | TGTGCCATCAGTGAAAAGGACATTAGCAATCAGCCCCAGCATTTT | CAISEKDISNQPQHF
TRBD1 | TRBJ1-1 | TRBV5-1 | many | TGCGCCAGCAGCGTACGACAGGGGGCGAGAACTGAAGCTTTCTTT | CASSVRQGARTEAFF
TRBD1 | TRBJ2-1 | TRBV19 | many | TGTGCCAGTAGGCCAGGGGGAAGTGGGGGCAATGAGCAGTTCTTC | CASRPGGSGGNEQFF
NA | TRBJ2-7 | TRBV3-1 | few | TGTGCCAGCAGCCAACCTCAGGGACTCGAGCAGTACTTC | CASSQPQGLEQYF
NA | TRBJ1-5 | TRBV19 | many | TGTGCCAGTAGTATGTCTGGATCTTGGCCCCAGCATTTT | CASSMSGSWPQHF
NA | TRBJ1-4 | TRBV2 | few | TGTGCCAGCAGTCCCCGGGAACAAACTAATGAAAAACTGTTTTTT | CASSPREQTNEKLFF
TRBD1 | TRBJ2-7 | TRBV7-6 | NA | TGTGCCAGCAGCGCCGACCCGACAGGGGTTGAGCAGTACTTC | CASSADPTGVEQYF
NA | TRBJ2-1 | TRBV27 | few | TGTGCCAGCAGCCCCGGGGGTCCGCGGGAGCAGTTCTTC | CASSPGGPREQFF
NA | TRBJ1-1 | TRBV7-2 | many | TGTGCCAGCAGCTGGAAAGGGTTGGGTAAGACTGAAGCTTTCTTT | CASSWKGLGKTEAFF
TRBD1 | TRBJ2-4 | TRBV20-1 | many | TGCAGTGCTAGAGATATCGGGGGACAGGGTGACATTCAGTACTTC | CSARDIGGQGDIQYF
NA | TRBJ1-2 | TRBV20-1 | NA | TGCAGTGCTAGAGATTCGGGGCGAGGCTACACCTTC | CSARDSGRGYTF
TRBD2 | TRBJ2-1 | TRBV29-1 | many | TGCAGCGTTGAAGGACTAGCGGGAGGCCCTTACTCAGACAATGAGCAGTTCTTC | CSVEGLAGGPYSDNEQFF
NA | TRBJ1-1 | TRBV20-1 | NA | TGCAGTGCTCCTACTCTACAGGACACTGAAGCTTTCTTT | CSAPTLQDTEAFF